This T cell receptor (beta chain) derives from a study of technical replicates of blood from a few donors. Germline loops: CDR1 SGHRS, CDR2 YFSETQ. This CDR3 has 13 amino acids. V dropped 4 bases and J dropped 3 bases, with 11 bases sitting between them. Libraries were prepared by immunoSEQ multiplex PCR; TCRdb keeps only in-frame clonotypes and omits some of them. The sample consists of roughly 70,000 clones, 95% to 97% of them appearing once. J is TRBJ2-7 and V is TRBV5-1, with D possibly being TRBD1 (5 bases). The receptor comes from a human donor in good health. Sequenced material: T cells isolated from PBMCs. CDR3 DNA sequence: TGCGCCAGCAGCCTTAGACAGAGCTACGAGCAGTACTTC. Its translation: CASSLRQSYEQYF.